This T cell receptor (beta chain) came from a study of blood T cells in healthy people across ages (dated by TCRdb to between 2015 and 2017). With respect to the entire study: Template switching captured roughly one uniquely barcoded TCR beta cDNA molecule per two T cells in model experiments. Four age groups were formed from the donors: young (average approximately 15 years), middle-aged (approximately 40), aged (approximately 60) and long-lived (roughly 81). The study analyzed two additional independent replicas of 1 million unique cDNA reads from the same blood draw for two donors, one aged 18 to 30 and one aged 80 or older. The study measured age-related changes in TCR beta repertoire diversity using deep sequencing normalized with unique cDNA molecular identifiers. To avoid experimental bias, donors of different ages were randomly spread across the sequencing lanes.

Library method: 5' RACE. Sequencing instrument: Illumina HiSeq 2500. A second PCR of 7 to 11 cycles was run with a J-beta primer mix and a sample-barcoded 5' primer. A unique molecular identifier was introduced onto each TCR beta cDNA molecule by a template-switch 5' adaptor carrying 12 random nucleotides. Each sample yielded at least 3 million CDR3-containing paired-end reads. The Mint cDNA synthesis kit, primed by a TRBC-specific oligonucleotide, was used to synthesize first-strand cDNA from all RNA. Following uracil-DNA glycosylase treatment, a first 18-cycle PCR with universal primers M1SS and BC2_uni_R was performed on all cDNA. Per the authors' processing: For normalization, 1 million high-quality reads, each with a distinct molecular identifier, were randomly selected from each sample. Reads with shared molecular identifiers were discarded instead of being binned into consensus sequences. CDR3 identification, clonotype clustering and error correction used MiTCR with a Q25 quality threshold and the strictest error-elimination algorithm. A nonparametric unseen species model with Euler transformation was used to estimate lower-bound total TCR beta diversity. The raw public data were reprocessed by TCRdb itself: fastp quality trimming at Q25, MiXCR clonotype calling, in-frame beta chains only. Identical CDR3 proteins give one entry, which carries the most common genes and DNA. TCRdb's processing, not the study's, gives the V and J calls here. A total of about 970,000 distinct CDR3 sequences appear in this sample, just over 50% of them only once. About a fifth of the sample is in the top ten clones.

What the study reported, not specific to this receptor: A strong correlation was found between observed TCR beta diversity and the percentage of naive T cells measured by flow cytometry. Total diversity estimates from one million sequenced T cells were considered lower bounds and underestimates. Observed TCR beta diversity per million T cells fell roughly linearly with age, and a significant reduction was already apparent by age about 38. The CMV infection status of donors was not known, potentially confounding age-related changes in expanded clonotypes. Since profiling was done on bulk unsorted PBMCs, naive and antigen-experienced compartments could not be conclusively compared. Compared with the aged group, the long-lived group had more naive CD4+ T cells, fewer expanded clones and increased TCR diversity, a pattern suggesting age selection.

Measured from the cysteine to the phenylalanine, the CDR3 is 16 residues long. The sequence is cut down to CDR3 DNA, 48 bases in frame from base 1. Trimmed from V: 3 bases; trimmed from J: 6 bases; junction bases lacking a gene match: 10. Based on the germline V gene, the CDR1 and CDR2 sequences are LGHNA and YSLEER. Turning to this clonotype: The target of this receptor is not known. No base qualities exist here, and no much larger clone lies one base off it.

The donors were under 40 Caucasian individuals from Russia, aged roughly 6 to 100 years, who were systemically healthy. Each donor gave about 10 milliliters of peripheral blood, drawn into EDTA-treated Vacutainer tubes. Ficoll-Paque density-gradient centrifugation was used to isolate PBMCs, with at least 6.5 million per sample. Total RNA was extracted from PBMCs with Trizol reagent, with at least 6 micrograms obtained per sample. For every donor, an aliquot of PBMCs went through flow cytometry to measure the percentages of naive CD45RAhigh/CD27high T cells. Recombination joined TRBV4-3 with TRBJ2-3, with 9 bases aligning to TRBD2. The source of this sequence is a woman aged 55-70 years in good health. The sample comprised blood. The DNA sequence is given as TGCGCCAGCAGCCACCATAGCGGGAGAGGAGGTGATACGCAGTATTTT. Its amino acids are CASSHHSGRGGDTQYF.